The present T cell receptor beta chain was sequenced within a study of CD8 T cells in ankylosing spondylitis. Notes on the study in general: Clones that were linked to disease were CD8+ and were relatively rare in peripheral blood. Significant enrichment of disease-linked clones was reported in matched ankylosing spondylitis synovial fluid.

This CDR3 is built from 16 residues. Trimming shortened V by 5 bases and J by 5 bases, and 19 bases separated the two germline ends. Germline V gene sequence: CDR1 SGHDT, CDR2 YYEEEE. Comments on this clonotype: Its antigen is still unknown.

Construction of TCR beta libraries was performed using quantitative 5'-RACE with molecular barcodes. One entry per CDR3 protein, called by TCRdb with MiXCR from the 5' RACE reads. Of some 130,000 distinct CDR3 sequences in the sample, roughly 13% are singletons; the top ten hold around 3%. The TCR sequence derives from a female donor with ankylosing spondylitis or in good health (not recorded which). Material: blood, either unsorted or a sorted T cell fraction (not recorded which). The chain recombines TRBV5-6 with TRBJ1-4; no firm D call. The CDR3: CASSMTPKEYNEKLFF. In nucleotides, the CDR3 is TGTGCCAGCAGTATGACCCCAAAAGAATACAATGAAAAACTGTTTTTT.